A single sample is the source of the 31 T cell receptor beta chains below, sequenced in a study of blood T cell repertoires in COVID-19. Sequencing used immunoSEQ multiplex PCR; TCRdb keeps in-frame clones, though not all of them. The sample shows 200,000 to 300,000 clones, just under 85% of them seen only once. Sample: peripheral blood. The receptors derive from a man older than 75 with acute or convalescent COVID-19.

V is TRBV10-2 and J is TRBJ1-6; 7 bases agree with TRBD1. J was trimmed by 7 bases and V by 4 bases; bases with no gene match: 7. Germline-derived CDR1 and CDR2 are WSHSY and SAAADI. CDR3 length: 15 residues. The CDR3 DNA reads TGCGCCAGCAGTGTCACCGGGACAGTCAATTCACCCCTCCACTTT. It is translated as CASSVTGTVNSPLHF.

The chain employs TRBV12-3 or TRBV12-4 and TRBJ2-5; no clear D. V lost 5 bases and J 5 bases, leaving 9 bases between the germline ends. This CDR3 spans 12 amino acids. In nucleotides, the CDR3 is TGTGCCAGCAGTCCCCGGTGGGAGACCCAGTACTTC. The encoded protein is CASSPRWETQYF.

This clone is a singleton in its sample. This sequence joins TRBV24-1 and TRBJ2-2, with a tentative D call TRBD2 (6 bases). CDR1 and CDR2 from the germline V gene are KGHDR and SFDVKD. There are 15 residues in the CDR3. Between the trimmed V and J ends, which lost 4 bases and 6 bases, there was a span of 14 bases. The CDR3 nucleotides read TGTGCCACCAGTGACCCCGGGACTCTGGCCGGGGAGCTGTTTTTT. This translates into CATSDPGTLAGELFF.

This rearrangement joins TRBV24-1 to TRBJ2-7; 8 positions match TRBD1. CDR1 and CDR2 (germline): KGHDR, SFDVKD. J was trimmed by 6 bases and V by 4 bases; bases with no gene match: 10. This CDR3 has 15 residues. CDR3 sequence (DNA): TGTGCCACCAGTGACACTCGACAGGGGACGACCGAGCAGTACTTC. Translating gives CATSDTRQGTTEQYF.

In this sample, this clone turned up once. This sequence joins TRBV28 and TRBJ2-1; 7 bases fit TRBD1. The V and J ends lost 3 bases and 3 bases, in that order; junction bases with no gene match: 11. This CDR3 comprises 17 residues. CDR1 and CDR2 from the germline V gene are MDHEN and SYDVKM. CDR3 residues: CASSFILGQGDYNEQFF. Written as DNA, the CDR3 is TGTGCCAGCAGTTTTATCCTAGGGCAGGGGGACTACAATGAGCAGTTCTTC.

This rearrangement joins TRBV25-1 to TRBJ1-6; D gene uncertain. The CDR3 covers 15 residues. V was cut by 6 bases and J by 0 bases, with 9 bases left in between. Per the germline V gene, CDR1 is MGHDK and CDR2 is SYGVNS. CDR3 protein: CASRLAGSYNSPLHF. In nucleotides, the CDR3 is TGTGCCAGCAGACTGGCGGGCTCCTATAATTCACCCCTCCACTTT.

The rearrangement uses TRBV19 and TRBJ2-6, with 10 bases identical to TRBD1. The CDR3 is 18 amino acids. The junction had 6 bases not matched to a gene; V was cut back by 3 bases and J by 1 base. The germline V gene encodes CDR1 LNHDA and CDR2 SQIVND (reference sequence). The CDR3 loop reads CASSIRGTGVSGANVLTF. The CDR3 coding sequence is TGTGCCAGTAGTATCCGGGGGACAGGGGTATCTGGGGCCAACGTCCTGACTTTC.

CDR3 protein: CASSAYSMNTEAFF. The CDR3 region has the DNA TGTGCCAGCAGTGCTTACAGCATGAACACTGAAGCTTTCTTT. This chain uses TRBV2 with TRBJ1-1; D not certain. This CDR3 has 14 amino acids. V lost 4 bases and J 0 bases, leaving 9 bases between the germline ends. From germline, CDR1 is SNHLY and CDR2 FYNNEI.

The chain recombines TRBV7-9 with TRBJ2-2; maybe TRBD1 (6 bases). Germline V gene sequence: CDR1 SEHNR, CDR2 FQNEAQ (reference sequence). The V end lost 5 bases, the J end lost 4 bases, and 8 bases lay between the germline ends. This CDR3 contains 13 residues. This CDR3 reads CASSPTGTGELFF. The CDR3 coding sequence is TGTGCCAGCAGCCCGACAGGCACCGGGGAGCTGTTTTTT.

The rearrangement links TRBV7-9 to TRBJ1-3; the D is unclear. Per the germline V gene, CDR1 is SEHNR and CDR2 is FQNEAQ (reference sequence). The germline V and J ends were trimmed by 3 bases and 0 bases, with 9 bases remaining between them. The CDR3 loop spans 15 amino acids. CDR3: CASSLQAISGNTIYF. DNA of the CDR3: TGTGCCAGCAGCTTGCAGGCGATCTCTGGAAACACCATATATTTT.

This clone was observed a single time. V is TRBV11-3 and J is TRBJ2-1, with D tentatively TRBD1 (6 bases). The V gene's germline CDR1 is SGHNT and CDR2 YENEEA. V was clipped by 1 base and J by 6 bases, with 10 bases between them. This CDR3 comprises 14 residues. CDR3 residues: CASSLVAGANEQFF. CDR3 coding DNA: TGTGCCAGCAGCTTAGTTGCAGGGGCCAATGAGCAGTTCTTC.

The chain combines TRBV28 with TRBJ2-7, with 8 bases that match TRBD1. V gave up 5 bases and J gave up 3 bases; unmatched junction bases: 6. CDR3 length: 14 residues. Per the germline V gene, CDR1 is MDHEN and CDR2 is SYDVKM. Here the CDR3 DNA reads TGTGCCAGCAGTCCGACCGGACAGGGCTACGAGCAGTACTTC. Its translation is CASSPTGQGYEQYF.

The V and J genes are TRBV7-2 and TRBJ1-2, with 9 bases lining up with TRBD1. The V gene's germline CDR1 is SGHTA and CDR2 FQGNSA. The junction had 5 bases not matched to a gene; V was cut back by 5 bases and J by 7 bases. The CDR3 length is 13 residues. The CDR3 DNA sequence: TGTGCCAGCAGCCAGGGACAGGGATCTGGCTACACCTTC. Translation: CASSQGQGSGYTF.

The chain is built from TRBV18 and TRBJ2-2; 10 bases match TRBD1. Trimming took 5 bases from V and 0 from J; bases not matched to a gene: 6. Germline V gives CDR1 KGHSH, CDR2 LQKENI. This CDR3 spans 17 amino acids. The DNA for the CDR3 is TGTGCCAGCTCAATTCGACAGGGGGCCCCGAACACCGGGGAGCTGTTTTTT. Amino acids: CASSIRQGAPNTGELFF.

The J gene is TRBJ2-7, the V gene TRBV5-8; D is unclear. CDR1 and CDR2 (germline): SGHTS, YDEGEE. This CDR3 region has 13 residues. V lost 5 bases to trimming and J lost 0 bases, with 9 bases between them. In nucleotides, the CDR3 is TGTGCCAGCAGAGTTGCGTCCTCCTACGAGCAGTACTTC. Amino acid sequence: CASRVASSYEQYF. Looking up the rest from reference TRBV5-8 and TRBJ2-7 gives the full variable domain: EAGVTQSPTHLIKTRGQQATLRCSPISGHTSVYWYQQALGLGLQFLLWYDEGEERNRGNFPPRFSGRQFPNYSSELNVNALELEDSALYLCASRVASSYEQYFGPGTRLTVT.

The chain recombines TRBV7-2 with TRBJ1-2; D unclear. With 5 bases removed from V and 0 bases from J, the gap between germline ends came to 10 bases. The V gene's germline CDR1 is SGHTA and CDR2 FQGNSA. This CDR3 region has 14 residues. As DNA, the CDR3 is TGTGCCAGCAGCCCCTATAATGCTAACTATGGCTACACCTTC. Protein sequence: CASSPYNANYGYTF. The full variable domain, with the rest looked up from reference TRBV7-2 and TRBJ1-2, is GAGVSQSPSNKVTEKGKDVELRCDPISGHTALYWYRQSLGQGLEFLIYFQGNSAPDKSGLPSDRFSAERTGGSVSTLTIQRTQQEDSAVYLCASSPYNANYGYTFGSGTRLTVV.

This chain connects TRBV6-2 or TRBV6-3 to TRBJ2-7; 9 bases map to TRBD2. CDR1 and CDR2 (germline): MNHEY, SVGEGT. The CDR3 is made up of 15 amino acids. V was clipped by 4 bases and J by 3 bases; unmatched bases: 7. The CDR3 region is CASSSPGLAFYEQYF. CDR3 in DNA: TGTGCCAGCAGTTCTCCGGGACTAGCATTCTACGAGCAGTACTTC.

The gene calls are TRBV10-2 and TRBJ1-2, with 9 bases aligning to TRBD1. The germline CDR1 and CDR2 sequences are WSHSY and SAAADI. V was clipped by 6 bases and J by 6 bases; unmatched bases: 8. The CDR3 totals 14 residues. For the CDR3, the DNA is TGCGCCAGCAGCCTCTTCGACAGGGGGGATGGCTACACCTTC. Protein product: CASSLFDRGDGYTF.

The chain uses TRBV6-5 and TRBJ1-1; 9 bases map to TRBD1. Germline V gene sequence: CDR1 MNHEY, CDR2 SVGAGI. The CDR3 loop spans 14 amino acids. V lost 5 bases and J lost 0; bases outside the gene matches: 1. CDR3 region: CASSNRGLNTEAFF. The CDR3 DNA follows: TGTGCCAGCAGTAACAGGGGGCTGAACACTGAAGCTTTCTTT.

This chain uses TRBV28 with TRBJ1-5, with 7 bases matching TRBD1. V shed 5 bases, J shed 4 bases, and the junction held 8 bases outside the gene matches. The CDR3 consists of 15 residues. Germline-derived CDR1 and CDR2 are MDHEN and SYDVKM. The CDR3 DNA follows: TGTGCCAGCAGTACCGGGACAGTTTGGAATCAGCCCCAGCATTTT. Translation: CASSTGTVWNQPQHF. The full variable domain, rest sourced from reference TRBV28 and TRBJ1-5, is DVKVTQSSRYLVKRTGEKVFLECVQDMDHENMFWYRQDPGLGLRLIYFSYDVKMKEKGDIPEGYSVSREKKERFSLILESASTNQTSMYLCASSTGTVWNQPQHFGDGTRLSIL.

This clone showed up just a few times. The genes are TRBV18 and TRBJ2-3; D perhaps matches TRBD1 (6 bases). The CDR3 runs 14 residues. The germline V and J ends were trimmed by 3 bases and 5 bases, with 12 bases remaining between them. Germline CDR1 reads KGHSH; CDR2 reads LQKENI. The CDR3 DNA follows: TGTGCCAGCTCACCTAGGGACATGGTAGATACGCAGTATTTT. It encodes CASSPRDMVDTQYF.

The V call is TRBV18, the J call TRBJ1-6; 9 nucleotides agree with TRBD1. There are 15 residues in the CDR3. Trimming took 3 bases from V and 3 from J; bases not matched to a gene: 0. Germline loops: CDR1 KGHSH, CDR2 LQKENI. CDR3 region: CASSPTGGYNSPLHF. DNA for the CDR3: TGTGCCAGCTCACCGACAGGGGGCTATAATTCACCCCTCCACTTT.

This clone has more than one count but fewer than ten. The gene calls are TRBV5-6 and TRBJ2-4; the D is unclear. V was cut by 1 base and J by 4 bases, with 9 bases left in between. The CDR3 extends over 14 amino acids. The germline CDR1 and CDR2 sequences are SGHDT and YYEEEE. The CDR3 is CASSLILYKNIQYF. Here the CDR3 DNA reads TGTGCCAGCAGCTTGATCCTATATAAAAACATTCAGTACTTC. Drawing the rest from reference TRBV5-6 and TRBJ2-4, the complete variable domain is DAGVTQSPTHLIKTRGQQVTLRCSPKSGHDTVSWYQQALGQGPQFIFQYYEEEERQRGNFPDRFSGHQFPNYSSELNVNALLLGDSALYLCASSLILYKNIQYFGAGTRLSVL.

Comments on this clone: Other nucleotide sequences in the sample specify the same CDR3. The chain has TRBV5-1 and TRBJ2-3; 7 bases agree with TRBD1. The V gene end was trimmed by 2 bases and the J gene end by 1 base; junction bases not matched to a gene: 1. Germline V gene data show CDR1 as SGHRS and CDR2 as YFSETQ. The CDR3 spans 14 residues. CDR3 nucleotide sequence: TGCGCCAGCAGCTTAGGGACAGGCACAGATACGCAGTATTTT. This sequence encodes CASSLGTGTDTQYF.

The J gene is TRBJ1-1, the V gene TRBV7-2; D is perhaps TRBD1 (6 bases). CDR3 length: 17 amino acids. Trimming shortened V by 0 bases and J by 1 base, and 15 bases separated the two germline ends. Germline CDR1 reads SGHTA; CDR2 reads FQGNSA. CDR3 nucleotide sequence: TGTGCCAGCAGCTTAGCACCTCTTTGGACAGCGAACACTGAAGCTTTCTTT. It translates to CASSLAPLWTANTEAFF. Together with reference TRBV7-2 and TRBJ1-1, the CDR3 gives the full variable domain: GAGVSQSPSNKVTEKGKDVELRCDPISGHTALYWYRQSLGQGLEFLIYFQGNSAPDKSGLPSDRFSAERTGGSVSTLTIQRTQQEDSAVYLCASSLAPLWTANTEAFFGQGTRLTVV.

This chain joins TRBV3-1 (or the pseudogene TRBV3-2) and TRBJ2-4, with TRBD2 identical over 8 bases. Germline CDR1 is LGHDT and CDR2 is YNNKEL (reference sequence). The J segment lost 5 bases and the V segment lost 1 base, leaving 10 bases of the junction unmatched. The CDR3 length is 17 residues. The CDR3 protein is CASSQVGSGISENIQYF. DNA of the CDR3: TGTGCCAGCAGCCAAGTCGGTAGCGGGATATCGGAAAACATTCAGTACTTC.

The CDR3 sequence is CASLRTGTTGELFF. In DNA form, the CDR3 reads TGTGCCAGCCTGAGGACAGGGACCACCGGGGAGCTGTTTTTT. This chain uses TRBV7-9 with TRBJ2-2, with 8 bases that match TRBD1. The germline CDR1 and CDR2 sequences are SEHNR and FQNEAQ (reference sequence). The CDR3 has 14 residues. V was clipped by 8 bases and J by 4 bases; unmatched bases: 6.

This rearrangement joins TRBV18 to TRBJ2-7, with 7 bases aligning to TRBD1. CDR3 length equals 16 residues. Trimming cost V 5 bases and J 9 bases; bases outside gene matches: 19. Per the germline V gene, CDR1 is KGHSH and CDR2 is LQKENI. The CDR3 bases are TGTGCCAGCTCATTCTCCGGGACAGAAGCGGCCCTTGGGCAGTACTTC. Its translation is CASSFSGTEAALGQYF.

This chain uses TRBV5-1 with TRBJ2-6, with TRBD2 matching 14 bases. Germline values: CDR1 SGHRS, CDR2 YFSETQ. This CDR3 is built from 22 residues. V lost 4 bases to trimming and J lost 4 bases; unmatched junction nucleotides: 19. CDR3 in amino acids: CASSPRPGTSGRGGAGANVLTF. The DNA for the CDR3 is TGCGCCAGCAGCCCCCGACCGGGGACTAGCGGGAGAGGTGGAGCCGGGGCCAACGTCCTGACTTTC.

The rearrangement links TRBV3-1 (or the pseudogene TRBV3-2) to TRBJ2-2; TRBD2 matches 7 bases. This CDR3 is built from 16 residues. Germline V gene lookup returns CDR1 LGHDT and CDR2 YNNKEL (reference sequence). The V gene end was trimmed by 2 bases and the J gene end by 7 bases; junction bases not matched to a gene: 10. The CDR3 DNA is TGTGCCAGCAGCCAACTAGGGAGGGGCGCCGGCGGGGAGCTGTTTTTT. This gives the protein CASSQLGRGAGGELFF.

V is TRBV2 and J is TRBJ2-2; tentatively, D is TRBD2 (5 bases). The CDR3 totals 14 residues. CDR1 SNHLY and CDR2 FYNNEI come from the germline V gene. V was clipped by 6 bases and J by 1 base, with 9 bases between them. The CDR3 DNA reads TGTGCCAGCAGGACGGACTGGAACACCGGGGAGCTGTTTTTT. Encoded protein: CASRTDWNTGELFF.